Only a few counts were recorded for the clone carrying this T cell receptor beta chain. Its cognate antigen is unknown. TCRdb independently ran MiXCR on the 5' RACE reads; one entry per CDR3 protein. The table records about 470,000 distinct CDR3 sequences, around a quarter of them present only once. The data were taken from a study of T-cell memory formation after mild COVID-19. As for the study in general: Clusters were largely donor specific.

Study-level points and caveats: Some clones that responded turned up in pre-infection memory, which suggests that cross-reactive memory joined in. A second wave of clones peaked on day 37, and their SARS-CoV-2 specificity went unconfirmed.

This CDR3 comprises 17 residues. J was trimmed by 4 bases and V by 6 bases; bases with no gene match: 12. Germline V gene lookup returns CDR1 LGHDT and CDR2 YNNKEL (reference sequence). Input material: PBMCs or a T cell subset sorted from them (not recorded which). The chain recombines TRBV3-1 with TRBJ2-7; the match to TRBD2 covers 13 bases. The receptor comes from an adult woman who had mild COVID-19 (a few samples of this study predate the infection). Cell type and time point are not known. This chain's CDR3 is CASRRTSGGHDFYEQYF. CDR3 DNA sequence: TGTGCCAGCAGACGGACTAGCGGGGGCCACGATTTTTACGAGCAGTACTTC.